This T cell receptor (beta chain) was identified during a study of blood T cell repertoires in COVID-19. The CDR3 is 10 amino acids. CDR1 MNHEY and CDR2 SVGAGI come from the germline V gene. V lost 8 bases, J lost 9 bases, and 11 bases lay in between. This clone was detected only once. Method: immunoSEQ multiplex PCR; TCRdb's copy keeps in-frame clones and lacks some. The profile covers some 350,000 clones, with around 82% appearing a single time and under 3% taken by the ten largest. The sequence was obtained from a man younger than 40 with active or convalescent COVID-19. Sequencing was done on a sample of peripheral blood. The gene calls are TRBV6-5 and TRBJ2-7, with a tentative D call TRBD2 (6 bases). CDR3 amino acids: CASGRGTQYF. CDR3 bases: TGTGCCAGCGGACGGGGGACGCAGTACTTC.